Below are 15 T cell receptor beta chains sequenced from a single sample in a study of T cells in Graves' hyperthyroidism and ophthalmopathy. What was amplified from RNA transcripts were TCR beta CDR3 regions. First-round RT-PCR targeting the TCR CDR3 was performed with the HTBI primer set. TCRdb redid the calling of the multiplex PCR reads with MiXCR, one entry per CDR3 protein. The sample lists around 760,000 distinct CDR3 sequences, 30% to 40% occurring once. The sample consisted of blood. These receptors were collected from a woman aged 40 to 50 with Graves' hyperthyroidism.

The sample holds many counts of this clonotype. The J gene is TRBJ1-5, the V gene TRBV5-1; no firm D call. This CDR3 region has 14 residues. Per the germline V gene, CDR1 is SGHRS and CDR2 is YFSETQ. V was trimmed by 1 base and J by 6 bases, leaving 11 bases between them. DNA for the CDR3: TGCGCCAGCAGCTTGTCTCCCAGAGGTCAGCCCCAGCATTTT. The encoded protein is CASSLSPRGQPQHF.

This clonotype was seen many times. The chain joins TRBV10-3 to TRBJ2-7; no firm D call. The ends were cut back, 6 bases at V and 3 bases at J, with 9 bases in the middle. The CDR3 runs to 12 residues. Germline values: CDR1 ENHRY, CDR2 SYGVKD. CDR3 DNA: TGTGCCATCAGGGGCGAGCGCTACGAGCAGTACTTC. It is translated as CAIRGERYEQYF.

This sequence joins TRBV29-1 and TRBJ1-1; D possibly corresponds to TRBD1 (6 bases). V was pared by 7 bases and J by 4 bases, with 13 bases between. CDR3 length equals 12 residues. Germline values: CDR1 SQVTM, CDR2 ANQGSEA. For the CDR3, the DNA is TGCAGCGCCTGGGACACGGGCACTGAAGCTTTCTTT. This codes for CSAWDTGTEAFF.

Details on this clonotype: A much larger clone differs by one base, so this may be a read error. The chain links TRBV7-8 to TRBJ2-7; the D gene could be TRBD1 or TRBD2 (5 bases each). Per the germline V gene, CDR1 is SGHVS and CDR2 is FQNEAQ. CDR3 size: 16 residues. The CDR3 sequence: CASGLNPGLSSYEQYF. In DNA, the CDR3 is TGTGCCAGCGGCTTAAATCCGGGGCTAAGCTCCTACGAGCAGTACTTC.

The sample holds many counts of this clonotype. The rearrangement joins TRBV7-2 to TRBJ2-5, with 7 bases lining up with TRBD1. Germline V lookup: CDR1 SGHTA, CDR2 FQGNSA. The length of the CDR3 is 13 residues. V trimming: 4 bases; J trimming: 2 bases; junction bases outside the gene matches: 1. CDR3 protein: CASSSGQQETQYF. The CDR3 region has the DNA TGTGCCAGCAGCTCGGGACAGCAAGAGACCCAGTACTTC.

The chain is built from TRBV20-1 and TRBJ1-2; no clear D. This CDR3 comprises 14 residues. CDR1 and CDR2 from the germline V gene are DFQATT and SNEGSKA (reference sequence). Trimming shortened V by 0 bases and J by 2 bases, and 10 bases separated the two germline ends. The chain's CDR3 is CSARDRSANYGYTF. As DNA, the CDR3 is TGCAGTGCTAGAGATAGGTCGGCCAACTATGGCTACACCTTC.

This clonotype has only a few counts. The chain carries TRBV12-3 or TRBV12-4 and TRBJ2-2; D is uncertain. Trimming removed 3 bases at V and 7 bases at J, with 9 bases between. The CDR3 is 13 amino acids. CDR3 coding DNA: TGTGCCAGCAGTTTTCTAAATTTCGGGGAGCTGTTTTTT. It codes for CASSFLNFGELFF.

The sample holds many counts of this clonotype. Here the CDR3 DNA reads TGTGCCATCAGTGACGTCCGGGTGAATTCACCCCTCCACTTT. Translation gives CAISDVRVNSPLHF. This chain links TRBV10-3 with TRBJ1-6; no reliable D call. Germline values: CDR1 ENHRY, CDR2 SYGVKD. The CDR3 length is 14 residues. V gave up 3 bases and J gave up 7 bases, with 10 bases separating them.

This clonotype was counted a few times. Germline is not matched at one junction end, which may reflect a read error. CDR3 nucleotides: TGCGCCAGCAGCCCGCGACCAATTGGGCGCGGGTCCTACGAGCAGTACTTC. Translation: CASSPRPIGRGSYEQYF. The rearrangement uses TRBV7-9 and TRBJ2-7; TRBD2 is a possible D gene (5 bases). Germline values: CDR1 SEHNR, CDR2 FQNEAQ (reference sequence). This CDR3 has 17 amino acids.

The rearrangement joins TRBV6-5 to TRBJ2-6; D ambiguous. CDR3 length: 16 residues. CDR1 and CDR2 from the germline V gene are MNHEY and SVGAGI. V was pared by 6 bases and J by 2 bases, with 14 bases between. CDR3 nucleotides: TGTGCCAGCAGCAATCGAAGGGTTCCTGGGGCCAACGTCCTGACTTTC. It codes for CASSNRRVPGANVLTF.

V and J are TRBV10-3 and TRBJ2-6, with D unclear. CDR3 size: 14 residues. Trimming left V 6 bases short and J 0 bases short, with 6 bases between. Germline lookup yields CDR1 ENHRY and CDR2 SYGVKD. The CDR3 is CAIRWASGANVLTF. As DNA, the CDR3 is TGTGCCATCAGATGGGCCTCTGGGGCCAACGTCCTGACTTTC.

This clonotype was found many times. The chain couples TRBV29-1 to TRBJ1-1, with 8 positions matching TRBD1. Germline CDR1 and CDR2: SQVTM and ANQGSEA. This CDR3 is 13 amino acids long. The trim removed 0 bases at V and 7 bases at J, leaving 4 bases unmatched. The CDR3 bases are TGCAGCGTTGAAGACCGGACAGGGTTTGAAGCTTTCTTT. It encodes CSVEDRTGFEAFF. Full variable domain (outside the CDR3, taken from reference TRBV29-1 and TRBJ1-1): SAVISQKPSRDICQRGTSLTIQCQVDSQVTMMFWYRQQPGQSLTLIATANQGSEATYESGFVIDKFPISRPNLTFSTLTVSNMSPEDSSIYLCSVEDRTGFEAFFGQGTRLTVV.

This clonotype was counted only a few times. The chain links TRBV6-5 to TRBJ1-2; D uncertain. V was clipped by 5 bases and J by 4 bases, with 17 bases between them. The CDR3 length is 15 residues. In germline, CDR1 is MNHEY, CDR2 SVGAGI. This chain's CDR3 is CASSPWGGSTYGYTF. The DNA for the CDR3 is TGTGCCAGCAGTCCGTGGGGAGGAAGCACCTATGGCTACACCTTC.

This clonotype was seen ten or more times. The CDR3 nucleotides read TGTGCCAGCAGCTTAGTTGAGAGAGGGGGCACCGGGGAGCTGTTTTTT. Translating it yields CASSLVERGGTGELFF. The chain uses TRBV7-8 and TRBJ2-2; D is possibly TRBD1 (6 bases). Between the trimmed V and J ends, which lost 1 base and 4 bases, there was a span of 13 bases. This CDR3 is built from 16 residues. Germline values: CDR1 SGHVS, CDR2 FQNEAQ.

This clonotype has only a few counts. The chain employs TRBV7-9 and TRBJ2-5; 10 nucleotides match TRBD2. Germline lookup yields CDR1 SEHNR and CDR2 FQNEAQ (reference sequence). The trim removed 4 bases at V and 5 bases at J, leaving 7 bases unmatched. The CDR3 contains 15 residues. The CDR3 DNA reads TGTGCCAGCAGCTCAGGACTAGCGGAATCGGAGACCCAGTACTTC. Amino acids: CASSSGLAESETQYF.